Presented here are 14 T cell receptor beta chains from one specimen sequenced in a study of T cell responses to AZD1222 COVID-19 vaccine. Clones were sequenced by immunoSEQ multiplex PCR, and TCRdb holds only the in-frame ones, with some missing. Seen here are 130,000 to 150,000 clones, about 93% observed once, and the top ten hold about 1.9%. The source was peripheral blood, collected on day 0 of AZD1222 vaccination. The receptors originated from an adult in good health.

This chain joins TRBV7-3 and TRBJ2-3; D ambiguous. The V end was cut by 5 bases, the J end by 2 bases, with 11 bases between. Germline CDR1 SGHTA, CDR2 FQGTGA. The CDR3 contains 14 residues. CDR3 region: CASSTRPNTDTQYF. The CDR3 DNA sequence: TGTGCCAGCAGCACCCGACCGAACACAGATACGCAGTATTTT.

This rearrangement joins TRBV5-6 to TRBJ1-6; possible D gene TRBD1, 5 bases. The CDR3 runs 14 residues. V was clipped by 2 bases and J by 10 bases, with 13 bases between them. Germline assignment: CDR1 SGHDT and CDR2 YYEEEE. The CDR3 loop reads CASSFRGARSPLHF. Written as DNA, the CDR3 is TGTGCCAGCAGCTTTCGAGGGGCGAGGTCACCCCTCCACTTT.

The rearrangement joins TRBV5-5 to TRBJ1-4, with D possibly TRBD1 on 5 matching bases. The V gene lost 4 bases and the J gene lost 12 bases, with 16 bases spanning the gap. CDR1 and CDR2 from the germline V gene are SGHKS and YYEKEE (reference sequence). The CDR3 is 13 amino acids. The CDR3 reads CASSLGRTEELFF. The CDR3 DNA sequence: TGTGCCAGCAGCCTGGGACGGACGGAGGAACTGTTTTTT.

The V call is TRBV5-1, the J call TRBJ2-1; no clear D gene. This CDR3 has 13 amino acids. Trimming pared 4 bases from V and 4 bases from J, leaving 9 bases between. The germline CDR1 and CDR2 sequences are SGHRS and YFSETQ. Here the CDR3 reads CASSPDGYNEQFF. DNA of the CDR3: TGCGCCAGCAGCCCGGACGGATACAATGAGCAGTTCTTC.

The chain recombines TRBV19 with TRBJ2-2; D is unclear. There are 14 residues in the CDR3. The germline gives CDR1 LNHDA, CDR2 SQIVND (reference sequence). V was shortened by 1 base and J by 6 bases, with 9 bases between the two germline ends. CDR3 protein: CASSIGDLAGELFF. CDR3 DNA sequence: TGTGCCAGTAGTATAGGCGACTTGGCCGGGGAGCTGTTTTTT. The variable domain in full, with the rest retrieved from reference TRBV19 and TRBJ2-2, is DGGITQSPKYLFRKEGQNVTLSCEQNLNHDAMYWYRQDPGQGLRLIYYSQIVNDFQKGDIAEGYSVSREKKESFPLTVTSAQKNPTAFYLCASSIGDLAGELFFGEGSRLTVL.

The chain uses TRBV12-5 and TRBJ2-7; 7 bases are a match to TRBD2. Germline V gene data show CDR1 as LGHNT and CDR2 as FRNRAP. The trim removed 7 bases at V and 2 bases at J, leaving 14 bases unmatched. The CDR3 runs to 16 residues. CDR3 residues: CASAPMQRAGAYEQYF. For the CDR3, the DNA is TGTGCTAGTGCCCCAATGCAGCGGGCGGGGGCCTACGAGCAGTACTTC.

DNA of the CDR3: TGTGCCAGCTCACCACCCCCGGGACAGCCCCAGCATTTT. This codes for CASSPPPGQPQHF. The V gene is TRBV18, the J gene TRBJ1-5, with unresolved D. The length of the CDR3 is 13 residues. The V and J ends lost 0 bases and 7 bases respectively, with 7 bases between them. Germline loops: CDR1 KGHSH, CDR2 LQKENI.

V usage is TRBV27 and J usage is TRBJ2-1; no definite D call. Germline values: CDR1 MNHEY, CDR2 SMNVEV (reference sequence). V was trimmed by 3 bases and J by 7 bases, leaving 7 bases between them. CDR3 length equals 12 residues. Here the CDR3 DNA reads TGTGCCAGCAGTTTGATTCGAAATGAGCAGTTCTTC. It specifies CASSLIRNEQFF.

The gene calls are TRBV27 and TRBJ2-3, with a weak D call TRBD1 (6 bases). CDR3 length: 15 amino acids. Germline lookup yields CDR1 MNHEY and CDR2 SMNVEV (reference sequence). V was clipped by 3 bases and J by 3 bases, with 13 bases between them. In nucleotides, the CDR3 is TGTGCCAGCAGTTTGGGGGCTTTCGCAACAGATACGCAGTATTTT. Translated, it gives CASSLGAFATDTQYF.

CDR3 nucleotides: TGTGCCAGCTCTCGGGAACAGGGGGGTGATTCACCCCTCCACTTT. Its protein product is CASSREQGGDSPLHF. The rearrangement uses TRBV18 and TRBJ1-6; TRBD1 aligns across 8 bases. The V and J ends lost 6 bases and 8 bases, in that order; junction bases with no gene match: 9. This CDR3 contains 15 residues. The germline CDR1 and CDR2 sequences are KGHSH and LQKENI.

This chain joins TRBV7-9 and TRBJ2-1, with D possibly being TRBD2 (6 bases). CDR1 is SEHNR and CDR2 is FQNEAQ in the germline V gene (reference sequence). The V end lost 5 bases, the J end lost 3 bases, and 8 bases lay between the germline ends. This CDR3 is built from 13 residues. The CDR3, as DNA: TGTGCCAGCAGCCTCGGGAGCTACAATGAGCAGTTCTTC. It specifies CASSLGSYNEQFF.

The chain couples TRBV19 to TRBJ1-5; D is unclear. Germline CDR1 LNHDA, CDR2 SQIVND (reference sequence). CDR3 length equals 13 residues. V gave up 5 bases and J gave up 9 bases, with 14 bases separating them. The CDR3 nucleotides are TGTGCCAGTAGTCCGGACGGGAAAGGGCCCCAGCATTTT. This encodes CASSPDGKGPQHF.

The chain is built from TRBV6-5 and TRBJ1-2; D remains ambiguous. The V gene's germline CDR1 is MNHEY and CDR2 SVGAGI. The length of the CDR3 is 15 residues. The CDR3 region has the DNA TGTGCACTTTCCCCTACTGGCCTAAGGTCCTATGGCTACACCTTC. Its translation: CALSPTGLRSYGYTF.

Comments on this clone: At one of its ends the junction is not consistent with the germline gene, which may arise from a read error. CDR3 amino acids: CGLGRARGEQYF. CDR3 DNA sequence: TGCGGTCTCGGGAGGGCCAGAGGGGAGCAGTACTTC. The chain joins TRBV30 to TRBJ2-7, with TRBD2 matching 8 bases. CDR1 and CDR2 from the germline V gene are GTSNPN and SVGIG (reference sequence). This CDR3 region has 12 residues.